The 11 T cell receptor beta chains below come from one sample, sequenced in a study of cytomegalovirus exposure and HLA in healthy donors. Researchers ran the PCR with 60 Vbeta and 13 Jbeta primers. The assay was immunoSEQ multiplex PCR, and TCRdb's table has in-frame clones only and misses some. The data contain roughly 80,000 clones, about four fifths of them seen just once; the ten biggest clones take up about 3.5%. The sample taken for sequencing was PBMCs. Source of these receptors: a man aged 35 to 55 in good health and CMV-seronegative.

The chain uses TRBV5-6 and TRBJ1-2, with 10 bases fitting TRBD1. With V trimmed by 4 bases and J by 7 bases, 7 bases remained unmatched. The CDR3 spans 14 residues. The germline V gene encodes CDR1 SGHDT and CDR2 YYEEEE. The DNA of the CDR3 is TGTGCCAGCAGCCCCCGGACAGGGGGACGTGGCTACACCTTC. Translating it yields CASSPRTGGRGYTF.

This chain connects TRBV28 to TRBJ1-1; a weak D match, TRBD1 (6 bases). The V end lost 5 bases, the J end lost 7 bases, and 17 bases lay between the germline ends. This CDR3 has 14 amino acids. CDR1 MDHEN and CDR2 SYDVKM come from the germline V gene. The CDR3 here is CASSPVQRQDEAFF. CDR3 nucleotides: TGTGCCAGCAGTCCCGTACAAAGACAGGATGAAGCTTTCTTT.

The chain links TRBV5-6 to TRBJ1-2, with TRBD1 as a possible D gene (5 bases). CDR3 length: 16 amino acids. The germline V gene has CDR1 SGHDT and CDR2 YYEEEE. Trimming left V 4 bases short and J 1 base short, with 17 bases between. The CDR3 coding sequence is TGTGCCAGCAGCCGGGGGTGGTCGACCGATAACTATGGCTACACCTTC. Protein sequence: CASSRGWSTDNYGYTF.

The V gene is TRBV5-4, the J gene TRBJ2-7; 8 bases map to TRBD1. Unmatched junction bases numbered 7, after V lost 2 bases and J lost 3 bases. CDR1 and CDR2 from the germline V gene are SGHNT and YYREEE (reference sequence). CDR3 length equals 15 residues. Here the CDR3 DNA reads TGTGCCAGCAGCTTCCGACAGGGGAGCGGCTACGAGCAGTACTTC. It codes for CASSFRQGSGYEQYF.

V gene TRBV10-1 combines with J gene TRBJ1-1; 7 nucleotides line up with TRBD1. V shed 6 bases and J 4 bases; nucleotides not matched to a gene: 5. The CDR3 loop spans 13 amino acids. Germline-derived CDR1 and CDR2 are WNHNN and SYGVQD (reference sequence). This CDR3 reads CASRATGFTEAFF. The DNA of the CDR3 is TGCGCCAGCAGGGCGACAGGGTTCACTGAAGCTTTCTTT.

The chain recombines TRBV5-1 with TRBJ2-7; 7 nucleotides agree with TRBD1. The trim removed 2 bases at V and 2 bases at J, leaving 7 bases unmatched. From germline, CDR1 is SGHRS and CDR2 YFSETQ. The length of the CDR3 is 15 residues. Here the CDR3 reads CASSFRDRSPYEQYF. The DNA of the CDR3 is TGCGCCAGCAGCTTCCGGGACAGATCCCCCTACGAGCAGTACTTC.

The chain combines TRBV7-2 with TRBJ1-5, with 7 positions matching TRBD1. The J segment lost 2 bases and the V segment lost 1 base, leaving 8 bases of the junction unmatched. The CDR3 has 17 amino acids. CDR1 is SGHTA, CDR2 FQGNSA, per germline. The CDR3 loop is CASSLGQGYWGNQPQHF. The CDR3 nucleotides are TGTGCCAGCAGCTTAGGACAGGGCTATTGGGGCAATCAGCCCCAGCATTTT.

The V call is TRBV5-1, the J call TRBJ2-7; TRBD1 matches at 8 bases. The junction had 9 bases not matched to a gene; V was cut back by 4 bases and J by 6 bases. Germline V CDR1 and CDR2: SGHRS, YFSETQ. The CDR3 consists of 14 residues. In DNA, the CDR3 is TGCGCCAGCAGCCCCCAGTGGACAGGGCGCGAGCAGTACTTC. This codes for CASSPQWTGREQYF.

The chain recombines TRBV27 with TRBJ2-7; D is unresolved. CDR1 and CDR2 from the germline V gene are MNHEY and SMNVEV (reference sequence). This CDR3 is built from 13 residues. Trimming left V 4 bases short and J 0 bases short, with 7 bases between. DNA of the CDR3: TGTGCCAGCAGTTACCGCAGCTCCTACGAGCAGTACTTC. The encoded protein is CASSYRSSYEQYF.

V usage is TRBV7-2 and J usage is TRBJ1-5; 9 nucleotides line up with TRBD1. The CDR3 sequence is 15 residues long. Unmatched junction bases numbered 9, after V lost 5 bases and J lost 7 bases. Germline V CDR1 and CDR2: SGHTA, FQGNSA. The CDR3 sequence: CASSNYRGQGQPQHF. In DNA form, the CDR3 reads TGTGCCAGCAGCAACTACAGGGGGCAAGGCCAGCCCCAGCATTTT. Supplemented by reference TRBV7-2 and TRBJ1-5, the full variable domain reads GAGVSQSPSNKVTEKGKDVELRCDPISGHTALYWYRQSLGQGLEFLIYFQGNSAPDKSGLPSDRFSAERTGGSVSTLTIQRTQQEDSAVYLCASSNYRGQGQPQHFGDGTRLSIL.

This chain connects TRBV30 to TRBJ1-1; D perhaps matches TRBD1 (5 bases). Per the germline V gene, CDR1 is GTSNPN and CDR2 is SVGIG (reference sequence). V gave up 3 bases and J gave up 3 bases, with 14 bases separating them. The CDR3 is 14 residues long. The CDR3 loop is CAWSRRDRDTEAFF. CDR3 DNA: TGTGCCTGGAGCCGCAGGGATCGGGACACTGAAGCTTTCTTT.